This T cell receptor (beta chain) emerged from a study of T cell responses to AZD1222 COVID-19 vaccine. General study findings and limits: Scientists sampled the repertoires only once the peak T cell response had passed. At baseline, just 6 or 7 AZD1222 recipients tested seropositive. White British people made up most donors, females outnumbered males, and clonal diversity was possibly underestimated. Variant regions that are unmutated are reportedly the target of nearly half of spike-specific TCRs.

Concerning this clone: As yet, its antigen is unknown.

Some clones are missing from TCRdb's copy, which holds only in-frame ones; the method was immunoSEQ multiplex PCR. The sample comprises some 150,000 clones, 82% of which are singletons, and roughly 4% rests with the top ten. The sequence came from an adult in good health. The starting material was peripheral blood, obtained on day 0 of MenACWY control vaccination.

DNA of the CDR3: TGTGCCAGCAGCTTAGGAACTGCGAGCACCGGGGAGCTGTTTTTT. It codes for CASSLGTASTGELFF. J is TRBJ2-2 and V is TRBV7-6; D remains unclear. The V end was cut by 1 base, the J end by 4 bases, with 10 bases between. The CDR3 runs 15 residues. CDR1 SGHVS and CDR2 FNYEAQ come from the germline V gene.